This section outlines one TCR beta chain sequence together with its context. Its antigen is unknown. The CDR3 consists of 11 residues. Trimming removed 3 bases from V and 5 bases from J; junction bases left unmatched: 1. Germline V gives CDR1 DFQATT, CDR2 SNEGSKA (reference sequence). The entry originates in a study of blood T cells in healthy people across ages. Study as a whole: The template switching approach captured approximately one barcoded beta molecule for every two T cells. Study outcomes and limitations: The lack of PBMC sorting stopped any conclusive naive versus antigen-experienced comparison.

The extraction recovered at least 6 micrograms of total RNA per sample. A sample-barcoded 5' primer and a J-beta primer mix were used in a second PCR of roughly 7 to 11 cycles. TCRdb reprocessed the 5' RACE reads via MiXCR and lists one record per CDR3 protein. The data hold approximately 850,000 distinct CDR3 sequences, with roughly 60% observed a single time. The clonotype was recovered from a man under 40 in good health. The chain has TRBV20-1 and TRBJ2-7; 7 bases match TRBD2. The sample was blood. CDR3 sequence (DNA): TGCAGTGCTAGCCGGGAGGACGAGCAGTACTTC. This codes for CSASREDEQYF.